The rows below give T cell receptor beta chains drawn from one sample of a study of cytomegalovirus exposure and HLA in healthy donors. The assay was immunoSEQ multiplex PCR, and TCRdb's table has in-frame clones only and misses some. The sample consists of under 200,000 clones, roughly 89% of them appearing once. The specimen was PBMCs. These receptors came from a woman between 18 and 30 years old in good health and CMV-seropositive. CDR3s include the opening cysteine and the closing phenylalanine or tryptophan. D genes are given only for firm matches. A row's size may be missing; if present it is once, few, many or a size class.

v_gene,d_gene,abundance,j_gene,CDR3aa,CDR3nt
TRBV2,TRBD2,few,TRBJ2-5,CASSRREVRETQYF,TGTGCCAGCAGTAGGCGGGAGGTCAGGGAGACCCAGTACTTC
TRBV5-1,-,-,TRBJ1-1,CASNREGRGGAEAFF,TGCGCCAGCAACCGTGAGGGGCGGGGAGGCGCTGAAGCTTTCTTT
TRBV7-9,TRBD1,-,TRBJ2-7,CASSPRWRQGAFYEQYF,TGTGCCAGCAGCCCGAGATGGAGACAGGGGGCGTTCTACGAGCAGTACTTC
TRBV18,-,-,TRBJ2-5,CASSPPAETQYF,TGTGCCAGCTCACCACCGGCAGAGACCCAGTACTTC
TRBV7-9,-,-,TRBJ1-2,CASSYPVRYGYTF,TGTGCCAGCAGCTACCCTGTCAGATATGGCTACACCTTC
TRBV18,-,-,TRBJ2-3,CASSPISGQSTDTQYF,TGTGCCAGCTCACCTATATCCGGACAGAGCACAGATACGCAGTATTTT
TRBV9,TRBD2,-,TRBJ2-2,CASSAGGSTGELFF,TGTGCCAGCAGCGCGGGGGGGAGCACCGGGGAGCTGTTTTTT
TRBV4-1,-,once,TRBJ1-2,CASSRPGEGYGYTF,TGCGCCAGCAGCCGCCCGGGAGAGGGCTATGGCTACACCTTC
TRBV27,-,-,TRBJ2-1,CASSPQTSLFHEQFF,TGTGCCAGCAGTCCCCAAACTAGTTTATTCCATGAGCAGTTCTTC
TRBV5-1,-,-,TRBJ1-2,CASSSLRRAF,TGCGCCAGCAGCTCCCTCAGGAGGGCCTTC
TRBV5-4,-,-,TRBJ2-5,CASSLVIGQGETQYF,TGTGCCAGCAGCTTGGTGATAGGGCAGGGAGAGACCCAGTACTTC
TRBV29-1,TRBD1,-,TRBJ1-2,CSADRGRKDGYTF,TGCAGCGCAGACAGGGGGCGCAAAGATGGCTACACCTTC
TRBV15,-,-,TRBJ2-2,CATSRDRGIRTGELFF,TGTGCCACCAGCAGAGATCGGGGGATTCGGACCGGGGAGCTGTTTTTT
TRBV25-1,TRBD1,-,TRBJ2-7,CASSEPGTGKTYEQYF,TGTGCCAGCAGTGAACCCGGGACAGGGAAGACCTACGAGCAGTACTTC
TRBV28,-,-,TRBJ2-7,CASGDFRSYEQYF,TGTGCCAGCGGTGACTTCCGCTCCTACGAGCAGTACTTC
TRBV18,TRBD2,-,TRBJ2-5,CASSPPSGETQYF,TGTGCCAGCTCACCCCCTAGCGGGGAGACCCAGTACTTC
TRBV5-1,TRBD1,-,TRBJ1-2,CASSSERQGSNYGYTF,TGCGCCAGCAGCTCAGAAAGACAGGGTAGTAACTATGGCTACACCTTC
TRBV7-9,TRBD1,-,TRBJ2-7,CASSGGQPKFTEQYF,TGTGCCAGCAGCGGGGGACAGCCCAAGTTTACCGAGCAGTACTTC
TRBV6-1,-,-,TRBJ2-1,CASKQVEQFF,TGTGCCAGCAAACAGGTTGAGCAGTTCTTC
TRBV11-1,TRBD1,-,TRBJ2-7,CASSPLGTGAYEQYF,TGTGCCAGCAGCCCTCTCGGGACAGGGGCCTACGAGCAGTACTTC
TRBV30,-,-,TRBJ1-4,CAWSGQAEKLFF,TGTGCCTGGAGTGGACAGGCTGAAAAACTGTTTTTT
TRBV4-2,-,few,TRBJ2-7,CASSQVLSLSDEQYF,TGTGCCAGCAGCCAAGTTTTGTCGTTGAGCGACGAGCAGTACTTC
TRBV7-9,TRBD1,-,TRBJ2-1,CASSLPDRGYNEQFF,TGTGCCAGCAGCTTACCGGACAGGGGTTACAATGAGCAGTTCTTC
TRBV15,-,-,TRBJ1-6,CATSPRGVSPLHF,TGTGCCACCAGTCCAAGGGGCGTGTCACCCCTCCACTTT
TRBV4-1,-,-,TRBJ2-5,CASSPRFGQGRETQYF,TGCGCCAGCAGCCCCCGGTTCGGGCAGGGGAGAGAGACCCAGTACTTC
TRBV11-2,TRBD2,-,TRBJ2-1,CASSLDSGVEQFF,TGTGCCAGCAGCTTAGATAGCGGGGTGGAGCAGTTCTTC
TRBV5-1,TRBD2,-,TRBJ2-3,CASSLGLAGARGDTQYF,TGCGCCAGCAGCTTGGGACTAGCGGGGGCTAGGGGAGATACGCAGTATTTT
TRBV15,-,-,TRBJ2-7,CATSRGFGSTYEQYF,TGTGCCACCAGCAGAGGTTTCGGGAGCACCTACGAGCAGTACTTC
TRBV19,TRBD1,few,TRBJ2-7,CASSSYRGYEQYF,TGTGCCAGTAGTTCATACAGGGGCTACGAGCAGTACTTC
TRBV28,-,-,TRBJ2-5,CASSLSPAWTATHF,TGTGCCAGCAGTTTATCCCCCGCCTGGACTGCTACCCACTTC
TRBV10-3,-,-,TRBJ2-1,CAISEEGYNEQFF,TGTGCCATCAGTGAGGAGGGTTACAATGAGCAGTTCTTC
TRBV28,TRBD1,-,TRBJ1-5,CASSLSGQGDQPQHF,TGTGCCAGCAGTTTGTCCGGACAGGGCGATCAGCCCCAGCATTTT
TRBV5-1,-,-,TRBJ2-7,CASSTDSSLAYEQYF,TGCGCCAGCAGCACGGACAGTTCCCTCGCCTACGAGCAGTACTTC
TRBV28,-,-,TRBJ1-4,CASNEAVVANEKLFF,TGTGCCAGCAACGAAGCGGTAGTGGCTAATGAAAAACTGTTTTTT
TRBV5-1,TRBD1,-,TRBJ2-6,CASSPGQTSGANVLTF,TGCGCCAGCAGCCCGGGACAGACCTCTGGGGCCAACGTCCTGACTTTC
TRBV28,-,-,TRBJ2-7,CASSWRDSVYYEQYF,TGTGCCAGCAGTTGGCGGGACAGCGTTTACTACGAGCAGTACTTC
TRBV4-1,TRBD2,-,TRBJ2-3,CASRHLTSVTDTQYF,TGCGCCAGCAGACATCTGACTAGCGTGACAGATACGCAGTATTTT
TRBV27,-,-,TRBJ1-4,CASGVRGRGGTNEKLFF,TGTGCCAGCGGAGTGAGGGGGAGGGGGGGGACTAATGAAAAACTGTTTTTT